This T cell receptor (beta chain) comes out of a study of cytomegalovirus exposure and HLA in healthy donors (dated by TCRdb to about 2017). At the level of the whole study: The 550 to 750 repertoires of the first cohort and the 120 or so validation repertoires were produced on the same platform, according to a later analysis. In addition to the first cohort of approximately 670 subjects, a separate validation cohort of 100 to 150 different subjects was used. High-throughput TCR immunosequencing, statistical association of individual TCRs with disease status, and machine learning were combined to predict cytomegalovirus infection status. The study aimed to test whether cataloging public T cell receptors could reveal signatures of past pathogen exposure.

Receptors were amplified or captured by the immunoSEQ multiplex PCR assay. Per the original workflow: A statistical classification framework was developed to diagnose cytomegalovirus status using the catalog of TCR beta chain sequences. TCRdb obtained this table from immuneACCESS and retained in-frame rearrangements with V and J assigned. These tables miss some clones; where compared with another copy, unresolved V genes account for less than half of the shortfall, and the remainder is unexplained. D and trimming come from the DNA, and the V and J calls and clone size come from that table. The sample has about 310,000 clones on record, 88% of them singletons. The ten biggest clones cover roughly 0.88% of the sample. In regard to this clone: Its antigen has not been determined. Base quality data are lacking; no much larger clone is found one base away.

The full study reports these points: Of the cluster scores, around 95% were above 0 in a later analysis, which found that TCRs clustered in the first cohort also tended to co-occur in the 120 or so validation repertoires. Most TCR sequences were observed very rarely across donors, whereas some public TCRs were present in many individuals. The classifier was reported to diagnose cytomegalovirus status with high specificity and sensitivity in both the original cohort and the validation cohort. The validation cohort had no HLA typing available for a later analysis, so co-occurrence within that cohort was assessed over all 120 or so repertoires. A few of the identified cytomegalovirus-associated TCR beta chains were confirmed in vitro to be specific for cytomegalovirus antigens. The authors suggested that the approach could potentially be extended to other disease states and immunological phenotypes. The study gave a list of over 150 TCR beta chains associated with cytomegalovirus.

As encoded in the germline V gene, CDR1 is SGHRS while CDR2 is YFSETQ. Trimming takes 7 bases from V and 3 bases from J, and the germline ends sit 14 bases apart. Including the terminal cysteine and phenylalanine, the CDR3 comprises 14 residues. This entry keeps only the CDR3 DNA: 42 bases, framed from base 1. Donors formed part of the validation cohort, which comprised 120 subjects and was distinct from the first cohort of 690 or so subjects. The chain was built from TRBV5-1 and TRBJ1-5; a tentative D match to TRBD1 spans 5 bases. Sequenced input: PBMCs. The sequence came from a young man in good health and CMV-seronegative. The CDR3 region: CASSGGDVNQPQHF. Here is the DNA: TGCGCCAGCTCCGGGGGGGACGTCAATCAGCCCCAGCATTTT.